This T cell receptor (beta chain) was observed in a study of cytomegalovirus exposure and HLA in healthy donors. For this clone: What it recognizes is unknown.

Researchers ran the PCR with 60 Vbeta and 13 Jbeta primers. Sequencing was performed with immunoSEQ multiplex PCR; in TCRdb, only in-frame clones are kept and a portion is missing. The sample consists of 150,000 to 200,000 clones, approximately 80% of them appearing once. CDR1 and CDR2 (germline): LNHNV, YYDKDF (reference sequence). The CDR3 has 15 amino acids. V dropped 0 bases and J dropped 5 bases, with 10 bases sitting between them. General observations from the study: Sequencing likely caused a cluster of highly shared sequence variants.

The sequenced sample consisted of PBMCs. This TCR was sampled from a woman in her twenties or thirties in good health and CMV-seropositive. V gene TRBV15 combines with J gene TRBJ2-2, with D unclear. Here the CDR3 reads CATSRDMRSTGELFF. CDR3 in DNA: TGTGCCACCAGCAGAGATATGAGGAGTACCGGGGAGCTGTTTTTT.